The 16 T cell receptor beta chains given below trace back to one sample, sequenced in a study of T cell repertoires in cytomegalovirus infection (dated by TCRdb to about 2019). Reads for this sample came from an Illumina HiSeq 1500. In-frame beta chains were kept once TCRdb had trimmed the public reads at Q25 with fastp and called clones with MiXCR. Every entry covers one CDR3 protein and lists the most common genes and DNA from its rows. The sample has over 300,000 distinct CDR3 sequences on record, around a tenth of them singletons. The top ten constitute about 4.5% of the sample. Material for sequencing was PBMCs. The source is a human donor in good health (CMV status not recorded). Some clones in this sample may be carry-over from other donors' samples.

The table lists this clonotype with a few counts. The chain employs TRBV24-1 and TRBJ2-5; D possibly matches TRBD1 or TRBD2 (5 bases each). The CDR3 is 11 amino acids. The germline V gene encodes CDR1 KGHDR and CDR2 SFDVKD. V was trimmed by 3 bases and J by 9 bases, leaving 7 bases between them. CDR3 DNA sequence: TGTGCCACCAGTGATCGAGGGGCCCAGTACTTC. Translation: CATSDRGAQYF.

This clonotype appeared a few times. The chain is built from TRBV12-3 or TRBV12-4 and TRBJ2-7; D gene ambiguous. Trimming removed 5 bases at V and 3 bases at J, with 8 bases between. The CDR3 extends over 12 amino acids. CDR3 in DNA: TGTGCCAGCAGTCCGAGGCGCTACGAGCAGTACTTC. Translation gives CASSPRRYEQYF.

This clonotype was observed many times. This sequence joins TRBV6-2 or TRBV6-3 and TRBJ2-5; TRBD2 matches at 8 bases. V was pared by 0 bases and J by 2 bases, with 11 bases of the junction left unmatched. The germline V gene encodes CDR1 MNHEY and CDR2 SVGEGT. The CDR3 sequence is 18 residues long. In DNA form, the CDR3 reads TGTGCCAGCAGTTACTCGAAAGGGGTAGCGGGGACACAAGAGACCCAGTACTTC. Encoded protein: CASSYSKGVAGTQETQYF.

The CDR3 sequence: CSGSRDRGQETQYF. In DNA, the CDR3 is TGCAGTGGCAGTCGGGACAGGGGGCAAGAGACCCAGTACTTC. The gene calls are TRBV20-1 and TRBJ2-5; 11 positions match TRBD1. Per germline, CDR1 DFQATT and CDR2 SNEGSKA (reference sequence). There are 14 residues in the CDR3. Trimming at V came to 7 bases and at J to 2 bases, leaving 6 bases not matched to a gene.

This clonotype was observed a few times. The chain employs TRBV24-1 and TRBJ2-7; the match to TRBD1 covers 7 bases. The CDR3 loop spans 14 amino acids. Germline CDR1 and CDR2: KGHDR and SFDVKD. Trimming removed 3 bases from V and 2 bases from J; junction bases left unmatched: 3. This CDR3 reads CATSDNRGTYEQYF. The CDR3 DNA follows: TGTGCCACCAGTGATAACAGGGGTACCTACGAGCAGTACTTC.

The sample holds many counts of this clonotype. This sequence joins TRBV6-5 and TRBJ2-7, with TRBD1 identical over 10 bases. CDR3 length: 15 amino acids. Germline CDR1 MNHEY, CDR2 SVGAGI. The junction had 6 bases not matched to a gene; V was cut back by 5 bases and J by 2 bases. In DNA form, the CDR3 reads TGTGCCAGCAGTACTCAGGACAGGGGGGCCTACGAGCAGTACTTC. This sequence encodes CASSTQDRGAYEQYF.

The V and J genes are TRBV7-3 and TRBJ2-1; the D gene is possibly TRBD1 (6 bases). The germline gives CDR1 SGHTA, CDR2 FQGTGA. This CDR3 has 18 residues. V was shortened by 1 base and J by 7 bases, with 23 bases between the two germline ends. This chain's CDR3 is CASSLNPVGGSRGNEQFF. As DNA, the CDR3 is TGTGCCAGCAGCTTAAACCCCGTAGGGGGAAGTAGGGGGAATGAGCAGTTCTTC.

The rearrangement joins TRBV12-3 or TRBV12-4 to TRBJ2-3; TRBD2 matches 7 bases. CDR3 length: 14 residues. Trimming at V came to 6 bases and at J to 2 bases, leaving 5 bases not matched to a gene. CDR3 sequence reads: CASRLRETTDTQYF. For the CDR3, the DNA is TGTGCCAGCAGGCTGCGGGAGACCACAGATACGCAGTATTTT.

This chain uses TRBV9 with TRBJ2-5, with 8 bases that match TRBD2. The CDR3 consists of 14 residues. The V gene's germline CDR1 is SGDLS and CDR2 YYNGEE. With V trimmed by 4 bases and J by 5 bases, 7 bases remained unmatched. Here the CDR3 DNA reads TGTGCCAGCAGCCCCCAGCGGGGGATGGAGACCCAGTACTTC. This translates into CASSPQRGMETQYF.

The chain uses TRBV20-1 and TRBJ1-2, with 7 positions matching TRBD1. This CDR3 region has 14 residues. Germline CDR1 reads DFQATT; CDR2 reads SNEGSKA (reference sequence). V lost 1 base to trimming and J lost 8 bases; unmatched junction nucleotides: 10. CDR3 sequence: CSARGSGGREGYTF. The CDR3, as DNA: TGCAGTGCTAGAGGTTCAGGGGGAAGGGAGGGCTACACCTTC.

This clonotype was observed many times. This rearrangement joins TRBV7-2 to TRBJ2-1; TRBD2 matches 8 bases. Germline V lookup: CDR1 SGHTA, CDR2 FQGNSA. After removal of 1 base from V and 3 bases from J, the junction contained 5 bases not matched to a gene. CDR3 length equals 16 residues. In nucleotides, the CDR3 is TGTGCCAGCAGCTTAGGGAGCGGGAGAGGCTACAATGAGCAGTTCTTC. Encoded protein: CASSLGSGRGYNEQFF.

The chain recombines TRBV15 with TRBJ2-7, with 8 bases that match TRBD1. This CDR3 comprises 13 residues. With 0 bases clipped from V and 10 bases from J, the junction kept 5 bases outside the gene matches. Germline lookup yields CDR1 LNHNV and CDR2 YYDKDF (reference sequence). This CDR3 is CATSRDSGTGQYF. The CDR3 nucleotides read TGTGCCACCAGCAGAGATAGTGGGACAGGACAGTACTTC.

This clonotype came up many times. V gene TRBV7-8 combines with J gene TRBJ2-5, with D maybe TRBD2 (5 bases). The CDR3 totals 13 residues. CDR1 is SGHVS and CDR2 is FQNEAQ in the germline V gene. V was pared by 1 base and J by 2 bases, with 5 bases between. This chain's CDR3 is CASSLGLQETQYF. For the CDR3, the DNA is TGTGCCAGCAGCTTAGGACTACAAGAGACCCAGTACTTC.

This clonotype has a handful of counts. The chain is built from TRBV20-1 and TRBJ1-4; D is uncertain. Germline values: CDR1 DFQATT, CDR2 SNEGSKA (reference sequence). The ends were cut back, 3 bases at V and 8 bases at J, with 13 bases in the middle. This CDR3 contains 13 residues. CDR3 sequence (DNA): TGCAGTGCTAGGGAGAATTTGCGGGAAAAACTGTTTTTT. Translating it yields CSARENLREKLFF.

The gene calls are TRBV4-1 and TRBJ1-1, with D possibly matching TRBD1 (6 bases). CDR3 length: 13 residues. The ends were cut back, 4 bases at V and 8 bases at J, with 14 bases in the middle. Germline CDR1 MGHRA, CDR2 YSYEKL. CDR3 DNA sequence: TGCGCCAGCAGCCTTGGACAAGGGGGAGAAGCTTTCTTT. It codes for CASSLGQGGEAFF.

This clonotype was counted only a few times. The chain couples TRBV7-2 to TRBJ1-1, with a possible D match to TRBD1 (5 bases). The CDR3 consists of 13 residues. V lost 7 bases to trimming and J lost 0 bases, with 9 bases between them. Germline V gives CDR1 SGHTA, CDR2 FQGNSA. CDR3 sequence (DNA): TGTGCCAGCAAGGGACGGATGAACACTGAAGCTTTCTTT. Protein product: CASKGRMNTEAFF. The whole variable domain, filled in from reference TRBV7-2 and TRBJ1-1, reads GAGVSQSPSNKVTEKGKDVELRCDPISGHTALYWYRQSLGQGLEFLIYFQGNSAPDKSGLPSDRFSAERTGGSVSTLTIQRTQQEDSAVYLCASKGRMNTEAFFGQGTRLTVV.